This TCR beta chain came from a study of blood T cell repertoires in COVID-19. Study in general: The United States, Italy and Spain provided the acute and convalescent COVID-19 samples.

Ages ranged from about 18 to 89 years, with residence in around 24 US areas. The recovered donors of Cohort 3 showed two negative PCRs, clearance, or symptom resolution. The data were produced by immunoSEQ multiplex PCR, yet TCRdb's version contains in-frame clones alone and is incomplete. Here the sample spans 300,000 to 450,000 clones, approximately 92% being singletons. Germline lookup yields CDR1 KGHSH and CDR2 LQKENI. The CDR3 is made up of 13 amino acids. The V and J ends lost 1 base and 9 bases respectively, with 10 bases between them. V is TRBV18 and J is TRBJ2-1; D remains ambiguous. Material for sequencing was PBMCs or T cells enriched from blood (not recorded which). The TCR was taken from a man between 18 and 29 years old who had recovered from COVID-19. The DNA for the CDR3 is TGTGCCAGCTCACCACGGCGGAATGGTGAGCAGTTCTTC. Its translation: CASSPRRNGEQFF.